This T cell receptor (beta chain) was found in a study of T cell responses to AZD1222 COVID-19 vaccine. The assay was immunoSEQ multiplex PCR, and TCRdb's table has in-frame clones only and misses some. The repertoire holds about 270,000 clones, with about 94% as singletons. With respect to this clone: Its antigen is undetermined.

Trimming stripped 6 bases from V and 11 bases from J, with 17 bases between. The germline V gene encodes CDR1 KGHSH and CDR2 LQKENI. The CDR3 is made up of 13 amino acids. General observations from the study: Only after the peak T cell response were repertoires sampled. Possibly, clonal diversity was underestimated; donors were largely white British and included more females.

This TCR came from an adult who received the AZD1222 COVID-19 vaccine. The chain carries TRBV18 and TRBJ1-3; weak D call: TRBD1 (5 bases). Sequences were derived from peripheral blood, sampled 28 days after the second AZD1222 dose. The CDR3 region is CASSFRDPVAIYF. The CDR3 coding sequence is TGTGCCAGCTCGTTCCGGGACCCTGTGGCCATATATTTT.